This section outlines one T cell receptor beta chain sequence together with its context. The same CDR3 also results from other DNA sequences found in this sample. A multiplex PCR was run with 60 Vbeta primers and 13 Jbeta primers. Here immunoSEQ multiplex PCR was the method, and the copy in TCRdb shows in-frame clones only, minus some. The sample has roughly 150,000 clones, around two thirds seen once. This sample is drawn from a study of cytomegalovirus exposure and HLA in healthy donors. Germline CDR1 and CDR2: DFQATT and SNEGSKA (reference sequence). CDR3 length: 11 amino acids. V was cut by 4 bases and J by 4 bases, with 5 bases left in between.

This TCR was recovered from a man between 25 and 39 years old in good health and CMV-seropositive. What was sequenced was PBMCs. V gene TRBV20-1 combines with J gene TRBJ2-1, with D maybe TRBD1 (5 bases). The CDR3: CSANRYNEQFF. CDR3 sequence (DNA): TGCAGTGCTAACAGGTACAATGAGCAGTTCTTC.